This TCR beta chain was sequenced in a study of CD8 T cells in ankylosing spondylitis. Study-wide results and caveats: What seemed typical of ankylosing spondylitis blood was a TCR beta motif built from under 10 highly homologous variants.

MiXCR, run by TCRdb on the 5' RACE reads, gives a single entry per CDR3 protein. The sample holds about 540,000 distinct CDR3 sequences, 12% seen once. V trimming: 5 bases; J trimming: 4 bases; junction bases outside the gene matches: 2. This CDR3 is 13 amino acids long. Germline CDR1 LGHDT, CDR2 YNNKEL (reference sequence). This clonotype was recorded many times. Its antigen is unidentified. The genes are TRBV3-1 and TRBJ2-7; 10 bases align to TRBD1. The receptor comes from a male donor with ankylosing spondylitis. Sequencing input: blood, either unsorted or a sorted T cell fraction (not recorded which). In DNA form, the CDR3 reads TGTGCCAGCAGCAAGGGACAGGGGTACGAGCAGTACTTC. This encodes CASSKGQGYEQYF.